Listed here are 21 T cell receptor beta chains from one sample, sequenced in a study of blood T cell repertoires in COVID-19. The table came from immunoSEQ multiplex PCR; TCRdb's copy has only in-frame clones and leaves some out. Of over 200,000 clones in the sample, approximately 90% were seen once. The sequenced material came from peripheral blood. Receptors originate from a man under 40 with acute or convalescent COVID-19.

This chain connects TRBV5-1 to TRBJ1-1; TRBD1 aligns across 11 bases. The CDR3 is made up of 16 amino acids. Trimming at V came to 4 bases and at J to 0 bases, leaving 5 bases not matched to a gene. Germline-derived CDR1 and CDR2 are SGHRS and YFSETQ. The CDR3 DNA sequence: TGCGCCAGCAGCCCCGGACAGGGGGCACTGAACACTGAAGCTTTCTTT. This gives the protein CASSPGQGALNTEAFF.

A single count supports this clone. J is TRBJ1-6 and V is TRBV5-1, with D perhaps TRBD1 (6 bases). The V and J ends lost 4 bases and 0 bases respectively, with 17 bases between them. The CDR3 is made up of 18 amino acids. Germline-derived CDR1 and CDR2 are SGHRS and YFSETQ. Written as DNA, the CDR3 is TGCGCCAGCAGCCCATGGGTAACAGGGAGCTCCTATAATTCACCCCTCCACTTT. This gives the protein CASSPWVTGSSYNSPLHF. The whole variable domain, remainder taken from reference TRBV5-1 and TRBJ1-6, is KAGVTQTPRYLIKTRGQQVTLSCSPISGHRSVSWYQQTPGQGLQFLFEYFSETQRNKGNFPGRFSGRQFSNSRSEMNVSTLELGDSALYLCASSPWVTGSSYNSPLHFGNGTRLTVT.

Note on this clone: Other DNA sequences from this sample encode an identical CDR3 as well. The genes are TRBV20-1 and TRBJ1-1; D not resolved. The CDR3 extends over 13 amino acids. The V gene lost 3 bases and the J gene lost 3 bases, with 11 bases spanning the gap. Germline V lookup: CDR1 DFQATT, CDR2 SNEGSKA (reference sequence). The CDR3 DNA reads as TGCAGTGCTAGTTTAGGGAGAGACACTGAAGCTTTCTTT. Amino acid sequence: CSASLGRDTEAFF.

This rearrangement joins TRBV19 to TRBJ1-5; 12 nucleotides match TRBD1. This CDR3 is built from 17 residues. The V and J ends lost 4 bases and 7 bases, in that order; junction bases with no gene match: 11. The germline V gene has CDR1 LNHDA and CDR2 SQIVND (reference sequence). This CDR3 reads CASSSNLGQGAKQPQHF. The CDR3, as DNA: TGTGCCAGTAGTAGCAACCTGGGACAGGGGGCAAAGCAGCCCCAGCATTTT.

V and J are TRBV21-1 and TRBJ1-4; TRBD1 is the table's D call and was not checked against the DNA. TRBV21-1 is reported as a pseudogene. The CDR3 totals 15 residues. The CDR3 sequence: CASSRRTPSREKLFF. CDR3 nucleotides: TGTGCCAGCAGCCGCCGGACACCCTCTCGGGAAAAACTGTTTTTT.

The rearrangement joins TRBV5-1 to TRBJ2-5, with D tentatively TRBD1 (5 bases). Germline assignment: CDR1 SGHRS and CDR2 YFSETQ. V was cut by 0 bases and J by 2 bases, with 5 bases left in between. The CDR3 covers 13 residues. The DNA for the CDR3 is TGCGCCAGCAGCTTGGACAGGCAAGAGACCCAGTACTTC. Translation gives CASSLDRQETQYF.

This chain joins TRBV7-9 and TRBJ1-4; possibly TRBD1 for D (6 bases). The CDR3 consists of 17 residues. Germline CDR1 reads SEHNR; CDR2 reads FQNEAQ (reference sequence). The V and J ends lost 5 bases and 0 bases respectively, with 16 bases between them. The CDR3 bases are TGTGCCAGCAGCCAGAGGGGGGGACCTGCAACTAATGAAAAACTGTTTTTT. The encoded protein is CASSQRGGPATNEKLFF.

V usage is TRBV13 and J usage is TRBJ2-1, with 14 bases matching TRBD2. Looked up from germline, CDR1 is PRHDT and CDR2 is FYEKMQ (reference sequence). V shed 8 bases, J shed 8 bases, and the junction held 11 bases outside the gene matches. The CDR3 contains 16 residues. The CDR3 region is CASVQRTSGGKDEQFF. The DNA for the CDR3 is TGTGCCAGCGTGCAAAGGACTAGCGGGGGGAAGGATGAGCAGTTCTTC. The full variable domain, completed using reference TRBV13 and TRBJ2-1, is AAGVIQSPRHLIKEKRETATLKCYPIPRHDTVYWYQQGPGQDPQFLISFYEKMQSDKGSIPDRFSAQQFSDYHSELNMSSLELGDSALYFCASVQRTSGGKDEQFFGPGTRLTVL.

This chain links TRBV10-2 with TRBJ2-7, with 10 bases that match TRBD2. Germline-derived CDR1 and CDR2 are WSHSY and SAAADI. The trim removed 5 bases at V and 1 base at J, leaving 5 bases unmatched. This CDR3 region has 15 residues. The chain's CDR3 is CASSRGLAMSYEQYF. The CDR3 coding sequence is TGCGCCAGCAGTAGGGGACTAGCGATGTCCTACGAGCAGTACTTC.

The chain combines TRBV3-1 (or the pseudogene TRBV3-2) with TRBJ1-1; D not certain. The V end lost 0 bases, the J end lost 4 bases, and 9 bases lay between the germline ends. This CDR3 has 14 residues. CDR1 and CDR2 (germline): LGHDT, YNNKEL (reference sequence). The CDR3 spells CASSQDGLSTEAFF. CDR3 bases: TGTGCCAGCAGCCAAGATGGGCTGAGCACTGAAGCTTTCTTT.

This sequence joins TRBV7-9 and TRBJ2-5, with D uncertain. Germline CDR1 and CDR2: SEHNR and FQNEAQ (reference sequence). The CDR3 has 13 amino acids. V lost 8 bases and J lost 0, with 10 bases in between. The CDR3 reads CASAGSYQETQYF. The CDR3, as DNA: TGTGCCAGCGCCGGGTCGTACCAAGAGACCCAGTACTTC.

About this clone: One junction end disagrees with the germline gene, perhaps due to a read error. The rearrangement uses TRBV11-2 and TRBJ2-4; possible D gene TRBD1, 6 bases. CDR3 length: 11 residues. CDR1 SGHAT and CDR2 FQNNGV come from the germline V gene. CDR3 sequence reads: CASSVDRFQYF. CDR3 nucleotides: TGTGCCAGCAGCGTAGACAGGTTTCAGTACTTC.

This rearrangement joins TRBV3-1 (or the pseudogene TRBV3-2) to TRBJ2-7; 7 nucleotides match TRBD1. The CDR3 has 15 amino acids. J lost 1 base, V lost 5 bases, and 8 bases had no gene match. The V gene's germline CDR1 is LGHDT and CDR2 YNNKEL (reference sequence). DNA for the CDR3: TGTGCCAGCAGCAAGACCGGGACAGCGTCCTACGAGCAGTACTTC. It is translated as CASSKTGTASYEQYF.

DNA of the CDR3: TGTGCCAGCAGTGATCCACTGGGGACTAGGGCTCTCAATGAGCAGTTCTTC. Translating gives CASSDPLGTRALNEQFF. The rearrangement uses TRBV2 and TRBJ2-1; 8 positions agree with TRBD2. In germline, CDR1 is SNHLY, CDR2 FYNNEI. The CDR3 consists of 17 residues. V lost 3 bases, J lost 6 bases, and 13 bases stayed unmatched.

The CDR3 nucleotides are TGTGCCAGCAGTCGGAGCTGGCAGGGGCTATATGAGCAGTTCTTC. Protein: CASSRSWQGLYEQFF. The J gene is TRBJ2-1, the V gene TRBV6-5; weak D call: TRBD1 (6 bases). CDR1 and CDR2 (germline): MNHEY, SVGAGI. V lost 5 bases and J 8 bases, leaving 19 bases between the germline ends. CDR3 length equals 15 residues.

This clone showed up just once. The CDR3 DNA is TGTGCCAGCAGGGACGGACTAGCGGGAGGGCGGTACAATGAGCAGTTCTTC. As protein: CASRDGLAGGRYNEQFF. V usage is TRBV7-6 and J usage is TRBJ2-1; TRBD2 agrees at 15 bases. With V trimmed by 6 bases and J by 4 bases, 7 bases remained unmatched. The CDR3 runs 17 residues. The germline gives CDR1 SGHVS, CDR2 FNYEAQ.

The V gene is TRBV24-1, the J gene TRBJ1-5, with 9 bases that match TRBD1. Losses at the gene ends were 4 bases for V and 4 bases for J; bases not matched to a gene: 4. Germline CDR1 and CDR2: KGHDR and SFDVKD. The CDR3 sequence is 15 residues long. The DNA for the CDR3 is TGTGCCACCAGTGACCCGGGACAGGGAAATCAGCCCCAGCATTTT. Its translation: CATSDPGQGNQPQHF.

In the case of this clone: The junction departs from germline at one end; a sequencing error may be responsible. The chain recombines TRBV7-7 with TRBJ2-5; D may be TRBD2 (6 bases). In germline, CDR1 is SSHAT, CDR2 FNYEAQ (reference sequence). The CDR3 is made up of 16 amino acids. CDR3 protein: CASSLGRRGLQETQYF. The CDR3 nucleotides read TGTGCTAGCAGCTTAGGTCGGCGGGGTCTCCAAGAGACCCAGTACTTC. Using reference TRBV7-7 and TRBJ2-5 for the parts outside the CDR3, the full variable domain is GAGVSQSPRYKVTKRGQDVTLRCDPISSHATLYWYQQALGQGPEFLTYFNYEAQPDKSGLPSDRFSAERPEGSISTLTIQRTEQRDSAMYRCASSLGRRGLQETQYFGPGTRLLVL.

Here the CDR3 reads CAIRGDSSSYNEQFF. The CDR3 DNA is TGTGCCATCAGGGGGGACAGCAGCTCCTACAATGAGCAGTTCTTC. The genes are TRBV10-3 and TRBJ2-1; 7 bases align to TRBD1. V was clipped by 6 bases and J by 0 bases; unmatched bases: 5. Germline V gene sequence: CDR1 ENHRY, CDR2 SYGVKD. This CDR3 has 15 residues.

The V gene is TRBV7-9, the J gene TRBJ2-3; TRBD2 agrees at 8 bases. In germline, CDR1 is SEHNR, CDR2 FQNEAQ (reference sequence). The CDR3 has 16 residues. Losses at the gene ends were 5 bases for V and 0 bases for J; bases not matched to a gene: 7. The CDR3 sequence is CASSRLAGSSTDTQYF. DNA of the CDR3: TGTGCCAGCAGCCGGCTAGCGGGCTCTAGCACAGATACGCAGTATTTT.

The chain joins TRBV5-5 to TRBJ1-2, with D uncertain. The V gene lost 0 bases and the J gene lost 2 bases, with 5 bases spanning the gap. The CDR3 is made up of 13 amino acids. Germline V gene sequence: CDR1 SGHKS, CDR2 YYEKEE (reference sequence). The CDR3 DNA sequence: TGTGCCAGCAGCTTGGCCGGGAACTATGGCTACACCTTC. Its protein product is CASSLAGNYGYTF.